The rows below give T cell receptor beta chains drawn from one sample of a study of T cell responses to AZD1222 COVID-19 vaccine. The method was immunoSEQ multiplex PCR; TCRdb's version includes in-frame clones alone and lacks a portion of them. The sample gives some 180,000 clones, 70% to 90% of which show up once; 0.4% to 0.5% is in the top ten. The sequenced sample was peripheral blood, obtained on day 0 of AZD1222 vaccination. The receptors stem from an adult in good health. The CDR3 runs from the conserved cysteine through the conserved F or W. The order of the fields is V gene, CDR3 length, J gene, CDR3 protein.

TRBV7-2,15,TRBJ1-5,CASSPGQVSNQPQHF
TRBV6-2/TRBV6-3,18,TRBJ1-1,CASSYRTGQGNMNTEAFF
TRBV4-1,16,TRBJ2-1,CASSQTSGAIGNEQFF
TRBV5-1,12,TRBJ2-3,CASSVSADTQYF
TRBV6-5,14,TRBJ2-5,CASSYSGTQETQYF
TRBV28,12,TRBJ1-5,CASSTLNQPQHF
TRBV5-1,14,TRBJ1-1,CASSYTQGRTEAFF
TRBV6-5,16,TRBJ2-6,CASSYGVNPGANVLTF
TRBV20-1,15,TRBJ2-3,CSASSLAGFTDTQYF
TRBV6-1,17,TRBJ2-5,CASSERLLSGAQETQYF
TRBV19,17,TRBJ2-3,CASSIEGSGRATDTQYF
TRBV12-5,14,TRBJ1-3,CASGYSGAGNTIYF
TRBV7-8,13,TRBJ2-2,CASSLRRTGELFF
TRBV6-2/TRBV6-3,14,TRBJ1-6,CASSRLGGNSPLHF
TRBV7-2,16,TRBJ2-4,CASSLEVRTAKNIQYF
TRBV6-5,16,TRBJ2-5,CASSYLAGGPGETQYF
TRBV7-2,15,TRBJ2-2,CASSLRGAGAGELFF
TRBV28,14,TRBJ1-2,CASSLGGQYYGYTF
TRBV28,11,TRBJ1-1,CALAGDTEAFF
TRBV4-2,15,TRBJ2-7,CASSQGGGSSYEQYF
TRBV14,15,TRBJ1-1,CASSQDVPRESEAFF
TRBV6-2/TRBV6-3,16,TRBJ1-5,CASSHGRRQNNQPQHF
TRBV3-1/TRBV3-2,18,TRBJ2-3,CASSSVTSGSVWTDTQYF
TRBV15,14,TRBJ2-7,CATSEGLVAYEQYF
TRBV7-2,14,TRBJ2-1,CASSPGDSYNEQFF